These T cell receptor beta chains were read from a single sample in a study of CD8 T cells in ankylosing spondylitis. TCRdb analysed the 5' RACE reads with MiXCR anew, one entry per CDR3 protein. The data contain under 150,000 distinct CDR3 sequences, roughly 17% of them singletons. The specimen sequenced was blood, either unsorted or a sorted T cell fraction (not recorded which). The receptors derive from a male donor with ankylosing spondylitis. Each CDR3 is given with its conserved first and last residue. A D gene is named only where the DNA matches it firmly. Part of the rows lack a size; the others show once, few, many or a class for expanded clones.

cdr3_nt cdr3_aa j_call v_call clone_size d_call
TGTGCCAGCAGAATACAGGGTTTTGGTGCGACAGATACGCAGTATTTT CASRIQGFGATDTQYF TRBJ2-3 TRBV6-1 . .
TGTGCCAGCAGTTTTCGCACAGGATACTATGGCTACACCTTC CASSFRTGYYGYTF TRBJ1-2 TRBV27 . .
TGTGCCAGCGGCGGAGACAGGGGAACAATTGAGCAGTTCTTC CASGGDRGTIEQFF TRBJ2-1 TRBV9 few TRBD1
TGCAGTGCTAGAGACCTCGCAACTGGAGATACGCAGTATTTT CSARDLATGDTQYF TRBJ2-3 TRBV20-1 . .
TGCAGCCAAAGGGGCCTAGCGACTTCGGATGAGCAGTTCTTC CSQRGLATSDEQFF TRBJ2-1 TRBV20-1 many .
TGTGCCAGCAGCTCCATTCCGGGACAGGGGACCGGGGAGCTGTTTTTT CASSSIPGQGTGELFF TRBJ2-2 TRBV9 . TRBD1
TGTGCCAGCAGTTCTACAGGGAGCTCCTACGAGCAGTACTTC CASSSTGSSYEQYF TRBJ2-7 TRBV12-3/TRBV12-4 many .
TGTGCCAGCAGCCAAGGGTTGGGGGGGACCCAGTACTTC CASSQGLGGTQYF TRBJ2-5 TRBV4-2 few .
TGCGCCAGCAGCCTTAACAGGGGGGGAAGCTACGAGCAGTACTTC CASSLNRGGSYEQYF TRBJ2-7 TRBV4-1 few .
TGTGCCAGCAGCTGGACCGGGACAGGGGCCTACGAGCAGTACTTC CASSWTGTGAYEQYF TRBJ2-7 TRBV11-2 few TRBD1
TGCAGCGTTGAGTTGCTAGCGGGAGGGCACTACACAGATACGCAGTATTTT CSVELLAGGHYTDTQYF TRBJ2-3 TRBV29-1 . TRBD2
TGCGCCAGCAGTGAGGCAGGGGCCACTGAAGCTTTCTTT CASSEAGATEAFF TRBJ1-1 TRBV10-2 . .
TGCAGTGCTCCGGGTAGCGGACACTACAATGAGCAGTTCTTC CSAPGSGHYNEQFF TRBJ2-1 TRBV20-1 few .
TGTGCCAGCAGCCCCATGGGCTATGAGCAGTTCTTC CASSPMGYEQFF TRBJ2-1 TRBV7-8 few .
TGTGCCGTCAGGGGCAATGAGCAGTTCTTC CAVRGNEQFF TRBJ2-1 TRBV27 few .
TGTGCCAGCTCACCATCTGCAGCGCTTGATTCACCCCTCCACTTT CASSPSAALDSPLHF TRBJ1-6 TRBV18 many .
TGTGCCATCAGTGAGCACCTAGCCAAAAACATTCAGTACTTC CAISEHLAKNIQYF TRBJ2-4 TRBV10-3 . .
TGTGCCAGCTCGAACCCCGGAAACACCATATATTTT CASSNPGNTIYF TRBJ1-3 TRBV12-3/TRBV12-4 . .
TGCAGTGCTTCCGGGACTAGGATCTACGAGCAGTACTTC CSASGTRIYEQYF TRBJ2-7 TRBV20-1 many TRBD2
TGTGCCAGCAGTATCGAGCTGGCTGCGAGCTCCTACGAGCAGTACTTC CASSIELAASSYEQYF TRBJ2-7 TRBV6-5 . .
TGCAGTGCTACCACAGATACGCAGTATTTT CSATTDTQYF TRBJ2-3 TRBV20-1 . .
TGTGCCAGCAGCCTCGCCACTGAAGCTTTCTTT CASSLATEAFF TRBJ1-1 TRBV3-1 few .
TGCAGCGTTGAACTGGTGGCGGGAGGAGATAACGAGCAGTACTTC CSVELVAGGDNEQYF TRBJ2-7 TRBV29-1 few TRBD2
TGTGCCAGCAGCTTAGCTGGGGGAGAGGTCAAAAACATTCAGTACTTC CASSLAGGEVKNIQYF TRBJ2-4 TRBV7-9 . .
TGTGCCAGCAGCCTCGGACACCCCACTATTTCGGACTATGGCTACACCTTC CASSLGHPTISDYGYTF TRBJ1-2 TRBV5-5 . .
TGTGCCAGCAGCTCGCCGGGACAGGGGGATACGCAGTATTTT CASSSPGQGDTQYF TRBJ2-3 TRBV7-9 . TRBD1
TGTGCCAGCACCCCGGTTGGCCGCACAGATACGCAGTATTTT CASTPVGRTDTQYF TRBJ2-3 TRBV12-3/TRBV12-4 few .
TGTGCCAGCAGTTACTCGTGGGAACTAGCGACCCCAGGAGGGGAGCTGTTTTTT CASSYSWELATPGGELFF TRBJ2-2 TRBV6-5 few TRBD2